This T cell receptor beta chain was sequenced during a study of blood T cell repertoires in COVID-19. The V end lost 1 base, the J end lost 3 bases, and 8 bases lay between the germline ends. CDR1 and CDR2 from the germline V gene are LNHDA and SQIVND (reference sequence). This CDR3 comprises 14 residues. Original data processing: Amplified reference gene primers provided the basis for estimating nucleated cell counts. Produced via immunoSEQ multiplex PCR; TCRdb's table is partial and in-frame only. The DNA gave D and trimming, while V, J and clone size come from that table. The repertoire has more than 95,000 clones, more than 75% of them found once; the top ten carry roughly 15%.

Specimen: peripheral blood. The chain joins TRBV19 to TRBJ2-3; perhaps TRBD2 as D (6 bases). The sequence was obtained from a man aged 50 to 59 with acute or convalescent COVID-19. Here the CDR3 reads CASSIGLATDTQYF. CDR3 nucleotide sequence: TGTGCCAGTAGTATAGGGCTAGCGACAGATACGCAGTATTTT.